The source of this TCR beta chain is a study of blood T cells in healthy people across ages. A J-beta primer mix and a sample-barcoded 5' primer were used in a second PCR of about 6 to 12 cycles. TCRdb re-analysed the 5' RACE reads in MiXCR, keeping a single row per CDR3 protein. Of 590,000 or so distinct CDR3 sequences in the sample, roughly 30% are singletons; the top ten hold more than 15%. V was clipped by 2 bases and J by 3 bases, with 6 bases between them. Germline V gives CDR1 GTSNPN, CDR2 SVGIG (reference sequence). The length of the CDR3 is 12 residues. The TCR comes from a woman at least 80 years old in good health. The rearrangement uses TRBV30 and TRBJ2-3, with D uncertain. The sample was blood. CDR3 DNA sequence: TGTGCCTGGAGTCCAGAAACAGATACGCAGTATTTT. Residues: CAWSPETDTQYF.